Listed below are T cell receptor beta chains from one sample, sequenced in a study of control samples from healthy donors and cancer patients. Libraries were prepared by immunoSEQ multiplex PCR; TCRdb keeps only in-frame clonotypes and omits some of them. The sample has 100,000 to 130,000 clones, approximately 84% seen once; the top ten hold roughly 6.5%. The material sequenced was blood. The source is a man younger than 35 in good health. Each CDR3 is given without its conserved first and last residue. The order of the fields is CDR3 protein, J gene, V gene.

CDR3 protein: ASSRRAGGGDEKLF
J gene: TRBJ1-4
V gene: TRBV4-2

CDR3 protein: ASSPLAGAGYEQY
J gene: TRBJ2-7
V gene: TRBV11-1

CDR3 protein: ASSQDLVESTNYGYT
J gene: TRBJ1-2
V gene: TRBV4-3

CDR3 protein: AISAGEGAF
J gene: TRBJ1-1
V gene: TRBV10-3

CDR3 protein: ASSVEGATDTQY
J gene: TRBJ2-3
V gene: TRBV6-4

CDR3 protein: ASSRTDRGLYGYT
J gene: TRBJ1-2
V gene: TRBV21-1

CDR3 protein: ASSGTPVYSDTQY
J gene: TRBJ2-3
V gene: TRBV7-9

CDR3 protein: ASSSYGYTEAF
J gene: TRBJ1-1
V gene: TRBV9

CDR3 protein: ASRGTGEKRTKNIQY
J gene: TRBJ2-4
V gene: TRBV25-1

CDR3 protein: ASSLFPSNTEAF
J gene: TRBJ1-1
V gene: TRBV5-4

CDR3 protein: ASSDGAKPQH
J gene: TRBJ1-5
V gene: TRBV10-1

CDR3 protein: ASSLVGTSEAF
J gene: TRBJ1-1
V gene: TRBV5-1

CDR3 protein: ASSTGLRADTQY
J gene: TRBJ2-3
V gene: TRBV5-1

CDR3 protein: ASSYSGGGRPQH
J gene: TRBJ1-5
V gene: TRBV6-5

CDR3 protein: ASSLVWPGSYEQY
J gene: TRBJ2-7
V gene: TRBV11-2

CDR3 protein: ASSERVRNTEAF
J gene: TRBJ1-1
V gene: TRBV6-1

CDR3 protein: ASSPLLTAAF
J gene: TRBJ1-1
V gene: TRBV28

CDR3 protein: ATSDIAGGDNLQHNEQF
J gene: TRBJ2-1
V gene: TRBV24-1

CDR3 protein: SASWGGSYEQY
J gene: TRBJ2-7
V gene: TRBV20-1

CDR3 protein: ASSPRGTGQETQY
J gene: TRBJ2-5
V gene: TRBV7-9

CDR3 protein: AWNRDNSPLH
J gene: TRBJ1-6
V gene: TRBV30

CDR3 protein: ASKFGSGLNTEAF
J gene: TRBJ1-1
V gene: TRBV7-2

CDR3 protein: ASSEPGSGANVLT
J gene: TRBJ2-6
V gene: TRBV6-1

CDR3 protein: SVGGRYEQY
J gene: TRBJ2-7
V gene: TRBV29-1

CDR3 protein: ASIPEDRAYGYT
J gene: TRBJ1-2
V gene: TRBV19

CDR3 protein: ASSISLAGGHNEQF
J gene: TRBJ2-1
V gene: TRBV3-1/TRBV3-2

CDR3 protein: ASMTGGRDEQY
J gene: TRBJ2-7
V gene: TRBV28

CDR3 protein: ASSIGGTQETQY
J gene: TRBJ2-5
V gene: TRBV19

CDR3 protein: ASSFLTGGAGDYGYT
J gene: TRBJ1-2
V gene: TRBV5-5

CDR3 protein: ASSVQGITEAF
J gene: TRBJ1-1
V gene: TRBV25-1

CDR3 protein: ASSPRLGQRETQY
J gene: TRBJ2-5
V gene: TRBV3-1/TRBV3-2

CDR3 protein: ATSEGKGSGNTIY
J gene: TRBJ1-3
V gene: TRBV24-1

CDR3 protein: ASSVGTSTGTNEQF
J gene: TRBJ2-1
V gene: TRBV9

CDR3 protein: ASSFPSTGGPDTGELF
J gene: TRBJ2-2
V gene: TRBV28

CDR3 protein: ASRLLWQANTEAF
J gene: TRBJ1-1
V gene: TRBV2

CDR3 protein: ASSLSGGKSPLH
J gene: TRBJ1-6
V gene: TRBV7-2

CDR3 protein: VSKGGEAF
J gene: TRBJ1-1
V gene: TRBV2

CDR3 protein: ASSESTFLYSNQPQH
J gene: TRBJ1-5
V gene: TRBV6-1

CDR3 protein: ATSLTGANTEAF
J gene: TRBJ1-1
V gene: TRBV6-5

CDR3 protein: ASINPGTGNTEAF
J gene: TRBJ1-1
V gene: TRBV6-5

CDR3 protein: ASSLAGQGGNEQF
J gene: TRBJ2-1
V gene: TRBV5-1

CDR3 protein: ASREEGVTVNTEAF
J gene: TRBJ1-1
V gene: TRBV28

CDR3 protein: ASSLGSDSSYNSPLH
J gene: TRBJ1-6
V gene: TRBV7-9

CDR3 protein: ASSFHDDYEQY
J gene: TRBJ2-7
V gene: TRBV5-4

CDR3 protein: ASRRGLAGILDTQY
J gene: TRBJ2-3
V gene: TRBV2

CDR3 protein: ASSLGAPSPLH
J gene: TRBJ1-6
V gene: TRBV12-3/TRBV12-4

CDR3 protein: ASSLNSNEQF
J gene: TRBJ2-1
V gene: TRBV12-3/TRBV12-4

CDR3 protein: ASSTWRGDTDTQY
J gene: TRBJ2-3
V gene: TRBV7-9

CDR3 protein: ASSQERGTYEQY
J gene: TRBJ2-7
V gene: TRBV2

CDR3 protein: ASSLVGGANTGELF
J gene: TRBJ2-2
V gene: TRBV7-2

CDR3 protein: ATSDTRGYNEQF
J gene: TRBJ2-1
V gene: TRBV24-1

CDR3 protein: ASSLSRTSNYGYT
J gene: TRBJ1-2
V gene: TRBV11-1

CDR3 protein: ASSSGTGGLGETQY
J gene: TRBJ2-5
V gene: TRBV5-5